These 27 T cell receptor beta chains originate from one sample sequenced in a study of blood T cells in healthy people across ages. A J-beta primer mix and a sample-barcoded 5' primer were used in a second PCR of about 6 to 12 cycles. TCRdb called the 5' RACE reads again in MiXCR, with one record for every CDR3 protein. The sample has 1.5 million to 2 million distinct CDR3 sequences; 28% are singletons. Material: blood. The receptors were gathered from a woman in her twenties or thirties in good health.

This chain uses TRBV18 with TRBJ1-1; D may be TRBD1 (5 bases). Trimming took off 2 bases at V and 8 bases at J, with 15 bases between the two ends. The CDR3 runs to 14 residues. Germline V gene lookup returns CDR1 KGHSH and CDR2 LQKENI. The CDR3 DNA sequence: TGTGCCAGCTCACCAGGAGGAGGGACCACCGAAGCTTTCTTT. This translates into CASSPGGGTTEAFF.

Only a few counts were recorded for this clonotype. The chain combines TRBV6-2 or TRBV6-3 with TRBJ2-1; D unclear. Trimming pared 7 bases from V and 7 bases from J, leaving 11 bases between. Germline CDR1 MNHEY, CDR2 SVGEGT. CDR3 size: 12 residues. The CDR3 reads CASTTGGNEQFF. The CDR3 DNA sequence: TGTGCCAGCACCACGGGTGGAAATGAGCAGTTCTTC.

On this clonotype: Possible read error: a much larger clone is one base away. The CDR3 is CSATTGSEGQPQHF. CDR3 nucleotide sequence: TGCAGTGCCACCACAGGGTCGGAGGGTCAGCCCCAGCATTTT. The V gene is TRBV20-1, the J gene TRBJ1-5; D is possibly TRBD1 (6 bases). With 6 bases removed from V and 6 bases from J, the gap between germline ends came to 18 bases. This CDR3 comprises 14 residues. Germline CDR1 DFQATT, CDR2 SNEGSKA (reference sequence).

The chain couples TRBV24-1 to TRBJ2-6; weak D call: TRBD2 (5 bases). This CDR3 is built from 14 residues. V was shortened by 9 bases and J by 0 bases, with 8 bases between the two germline ends. Germline lookup yields CDR1 KGHDR and CDR2 SFDVKD. The CDR3 DNA reads as TGTGCCACCGGAGGAACCTCTGGGGCCAACGTCCTGACTTTC. This sequence encodes CATGGTSGANVLTF.

This clonotype occurred a few times. This chain connects TRBV5-8 to TRBJ2-1; D call uncertain. Germline CDR1 is SGHTS and CDR2 is YDEGEE. The CDR3 totals 14 residues. Trimming removed 2 bases at V and 6 bases at J, with 12 bases between. The CDR3 DNA is TGTGCCAGCAGCTTACAGCCAGTAATCAATGAGCAGTTCTTC. This gives the protein CASSLQPVINEQFF.

This clonotype was recorded a few times. The gene calls are TRBV5-1 and TRBJ2-7, with 8 bases aligning to TRBD1. Trimming removed 1 base from V and 6 bases from J; junction bases left unmatched: 12. CDR1 is SGHRS and CDR2 is YFSETQ in the germline V gene. The CDR3 consists of 16 residues. CDR3 nucleotide sequence: TGCGCCAGCAGCTTGAGAGCCGGACAGGGCACGGGCGAGCAGTACTTC. Translation: CASSLRAGQGTGEQYF. The full variable domain, in which reference TRBV5-1 and TRBJ2-7 provide the parts outside the CDR3, is KAGVTQTPRYLIKTRGQQVTLSCSPISGHRSVSWYQQTPGQGLQFLFEYFSETQRNKGNFPGRFSGRQFSNSRSEMNVSTLELGDSALYLCASSLRAGQGTGEQYFGPGTRLTVT.

In this sample, this clonotype turned up many times. This chain connects TRBV10-3 to TRBJ2-1; 8 nucleotides agree with TRBD2. J gave up 6 bases and V 0 bases, and 7 bases lay outside the gene matches. Germline loops: CDR1 ENHRY, CDR2 SYGVKD. The CDR3 sequence is 16 residues long. CDR3 in amino acids: CAISESGAGEANEQFF. In nucleotides, the CDR3 is TGTGCCATCAGTGAGTCCGGAGCGGGAGAGGCCAATGAGCAGTTCTTC.

This chain uses TRBV14 with TRBJ2-2; D not resolved. Trimming pared 4 bases from V and 4 bases from J, leaving 10 bases between. The CDR3 totals 14 residues. The V gene's germline CDR1 is SGHDN and CDR2 FVKESK. In DNA form, the CDR3 reads TGTGCCAGCAGCCGCCTCGTAAGCACCGGGGAGCTGTTTTTT. Amino acid sequence: CASSRLVSTGELFF.

Written as DNA, the CDR3 is TGTGCCAGCAGCTCCTTGGACTGCGAGCAGTACTTC. It specifies CASSSLDCEQYF. The V call is TRBV7-9, the J call TRBJ2-4, with TRBD2 as a possible D gene (5 bases). The J call may not be correct, given that the DNA end is closer to TRBJ2-7. The CDR3 totals 12 residues. Germline CDR1 SEHNR, CDR2 FQNEAQ (reference sequence).

V and J are TRBV5-1 and TRBJ1-2; the D is unclear. Trimming stripped 0 bases from V and 7 bases from J, with 19 bases between. Germline lookup yields CDR1 SGHRS and CDR2 YFSETQ. This CDR3 has 16 residues. DNA for the CDR3: TGCGCCAGCAGCTTGGCCGCGGGCGAGCTAGGTCGTGGCTACACCTTC. This gives the protein CASSLAAGELGRGYTF.

This clonotype was seen only a few times. The chain uses TRBV5-4 and TRBJ2-1, with TRBD2 matching over 9 bases. The CDR3 is made up of 16 amino acids. J was trimmed by 8 bases and V by 4 bases; bases with no gene match: 13. Per germline, CDR1 SGHNT and CDR2 YYREEE (reference sequence). The CDR3 coding sequence is TGTGCCAGCAGCACCGCGGGAGGGCCAGGTGTGGATGAGCAGTTCTTC. Its translation: CASSTAGGPGVDEQFF.

The rearrangement links TRBV11-1 to TRBJ1-1; TRBD1 agrees at 9 bases. The CDR3 length is 14 residues. V lost 4 bases, J lost 3 bases, and 3 bases stayed unmatched. CDR1 is SGHAT and CDR2 is FQDESV in the germline V gene (reference sequence). CDR3 in amino acids: CASSYRGQDTEAFF. CDR3 DNA: TGTGCCAGCAGCTACAGGGGGCAGGACACTGAAGCTTTCTTT. Filled out from reference TRBV11-1 and TRBJ1-1, the complete variable domain reads EAEVAQSPRYKITEKSQAVAFWCDPISGHATLYWYRQILGQGPELLVQFQDESVVDDSQLPKDRFSAERLKGVDSTLKIQPAELGDSAMYLCASSYRGQDTEAFFGQGTRLTVV.

This rearrangement joins TRBV7-2 to TRBJ2-2, with a weak D call TRBD1 (6 bases). The CDR3 is 16 residues long. Trimming took off 2 bases at V and 0 bases at J, with 10 bases between the two ends. CDR1 is SGHTA and CDR2 is FQGNSA in the germline V gene. DNA for the CDR3: TGTGCCAGCAGCTTATTCGGGACATCGAACACCGGGGAGCTGTTTTTT. This translates into CASSLFGTSNTGELFF.

This clonotype has at least ten counts. The V and J genes are TRBV2 and TRBJ2-1; D is possibly TRBD2 (5 bases). Trimming removed 11 bases from V and 6 bases from J, with 20 bases in between. The CDR3 has 14 residues. Germline lookup yields CDR1 SNHLY and CDR2 FYNNEI. The CDR3 DNA reads TGTGCCGCGTCCGGACTCCGGCCGGGCAATGAGCAGTTCTTC. Protein sequence: CAASGLRPGNEQFF.

The chain couples TRBV20-1 to TRBJ1-5; the D is unclear. Germline CDR1 is DFQATT and CDR2 is SNEGSKA (reference sequence). This CDR3 comprises 13 residues. Between the trimmed V and J ends, which lost 0 bases and 4 bases, there was a span of 7 bases. Here the CDR3 reads CSARDLGNQPQHF. CDR3 bases: TGCAGTGCTAGAGATTTAGGTAATCAGCCCCAGCATTTT.

The chain joins TRBV6-6 to TRBJ2-1, with D unresolved. V was clipped by 6 bases and J by 2 bases, with 11 bases between them. This CDR3 has 14 amino acids. Germline CDR1 is MNHNY and CDR2 is SVGAGI (reference sequence). CDR3 sequence: CASREADTYNEQFF. The CDR3 DNA reads TGTGCCAGCAGAGAGGCAGATACCTACAATGAGCAGTTCTTC.

This sequence joins TRBV24-1 and TRBJ1-5, with 7 bases lining up with TRBD1. The CDR3 consists of 19 residues. V lost 10 bases and J lost 1; bases outside the gene matches: 21. The V gene's germline CDR1 is KGHDR and CDR2 SFDVKD. CDR3 residues: CATRVLTGVDLRSNQPQHF. The CDR3 coding sequence is TGTGCCACTCGAGTCCTTACAGGGGTGGACTTAAGAAGCAATCAGCCCCAGCATTTT.

This clonotype has at least ten counts. This chain uses TRBV29-1 with TRBJ2-7, with 10 bases lining up with TRBD2. Germline values: CDR1 SQVTM, CDR2 ANQGSEA. The CDR3 runs to 16 residues. V was clipped by 0 bases and J by 4 bases; unmatched bases: 9. CDR3 sequence (DNA): TGCAGCGTTGAAGATCCGGGGAGCGGGAGGGAGTACGAGCAGTACTTC. This gives the protein CSVEDPGSGREYEQYF.

In regard to this clonotype: At one end, the junction sequence differs from germline, possibly due to a read error. The J gene is TRBJ2-1, the V gene TRBV6-2 or TRBV6-3; a possible D gene is TRBD2 (5 bases). The assigned J gene may be wrong: the sequence end matches TRBJ2-7 better. CDR3 size: 17 residues. CDR1 is MNHEY, CDR2 SVGEGT, per germline. DNA for the CDR3: TGTGCCAGCGGTTACTCACGGGAAGGCTTGACCTACAATGAGCAGTACTTC. It codes for CASGYSREGLTYNEQYF.

The chain links TRBV6-1 to TRBJ1-5; 9 positions match TRBD1. TRBJ2-3 matches the DNA end more closely, so the J call is doubtful. Germline V CDR1 and CDR2: MNHNS, SASEGT. This CDR3 is built from 14 residues. Here the CDR3 DNA reads TGTGCCAGCAAAGCCGGGACAGGGACTCAGCCCCAGTATTTT. It is translated as CASKAGTGTQPQYF.

On this clonotype: This may be a read error: a much more frequent sequence differs by one nucleotide. The genes are TRBV10-1 and TRBJ2-5; TRBD1 is a possible D gene (5 bases). Germline assignment: CDR1 WNHNN and CDR2 SYGVQD (reference sequence). The length of the CDR3 is 13 residues. The V end was cut by 4 bases, the J end by 6 bases, with 12 bases between. CDR3 protein: CASSGSRVKTQYF. Written as DNA, the CDR3 is TGCGCCAGCAGTGGTAGCAGGGTAAAGACCCAGTACTTC.

This clonotype was observed a handful of times. Sequence at one end of the junction differs from germline and may be a read error. The rearrangement joins TRBV7-2 to TRBJ2-7; perhaps TRBD1 as D (6 bases). This CDR3 region has 15 residues. Germline-derived CDR1 and CDR2 are SGHTA and FQGNSA. In DNA, the CDR3 is TGTGCCAGCAGCTTCGCAGGGGAAATTACCTACGGGCAGTACTTC. This translates into CASSFAGEITYGQYF.

This chain links TRBV6-2 or TRBV6-3 with TRBJ2-2; perhaps TRBD2 as D (6 bases). Trimming shortened V by 5 bases and J by 5 bases, and 15 bases separated the two germline ends. This CDR3 is built from 15 residues. CDR1 and CDR2 (germline): MNHEY, SVGEGT. In DNA form, the CDR3 reads TGTGCCAGCAGTGCTGGGTCCGGGACTACCGGGGAGCTGTTTTTT. Amino acids: CASSAGSGTTGELFF.

This clonotype appeared a few times. V and J are TRBV5-1 and TRBJ2-1; D might be TRBD2 (6 bases). Germline lookup yields CDR1 SGHRS and CDR2 YFSETQ. This CDR3 contains 13 residues. Trimming left V 1 base short and J 10 bases short, with 12 bases between. This CDR3 reads CASSLYLALEQFF. CDR3 sequence (DNA): TGCGCCAGCAGCTTGTACCTAGCGTTGGAGCAGTTCTTC.

This clonotype has just a few counts. As DNA, the CDR3 is TGTGCCAGCAGTTGGGGACTAGGCTCCAATGAGCAGTTCTTC. Amino acids: CASSWGLGSNEQFF. The chain carries TRBV6-6 and TRBJ2-1, with 8 bases fitting TRBD2. The CDR3 spans 14 residues. Germline loops: CDR1 MNHNY, CDR2 SVGAGI (reference sequence). V shed 4 bases, J shed 6 bases, and the junction held 5 bases outside the gene matches.

CDR3 nucleotide sequence: TGTGCCACCAGCAGATACATACAAGCGGACACTGAAGCTTTCTTT. It codes for CATSRYIQADTEAFF. This sequence joins TRBV15 and TRBJ1-1; D unclear. The CDR3 runs 15 residues. Per the germline V gene, CDR1 is LNHNV and CDR2 is YYDKDF (reference sequence). Trimming took 2 bases from V and 3 from J, leaving 13 bases between them.

This clonotype showed up just a few times. The V gene is TRBV15, the J gene TRBJ2-5; D gene ambiguous. Trimming stripped 6 bases from V and 0 bases from J, with 8 bases between. Germline V gene data show CDR1 as LNHNV and CDR2 as YYDKDF (reference sequence). This CDR3 comprises 13 residues. The CDR3 nucleotides are TGTGCCACCAGTCCGGGCGACCAAGAGACCCAGTACTTC. It encodes CATSPGDQETQYF. The full variable domain, completed using reference TRBV15 and TRBJ2-5, is DAMVIQNPRYQVTQFGKPVTLSCSQTLNHNVMYWYQQKSSQAPKLLFHYYDKDFNNEADTPDNFQSRRPNTSFCFLDIRSPGLGDTAMYLCATSPGDQETQYFGPGTRLLVL.